In this sample, the clone carrying this TCR beta chain turned up once. Antigen unknown. Deletions cut 11 bases from V and 1 base from J, with 8 bases between. Germline assignment: CDR1 LNHDA and CDR2 SQIVND (reference sequence). The CDR3 has 12 amino acids. TCRdb's copy holds only in-frame clones and misses some; the assay was immunoSEQ multiplex PCR. The sample consists of 30,000 or so clones, about four fifths of them appearing once. These data are taken from a study of graft-versus-host responses after intestinal transplantation. The TCR was taken from a human donor who received an intestinal transplant. Specimen: unstimulated CD8+ T cells sorted from spleen or lymph node cells, collected before intestinal transplant. The gene calls are TRBV19 and TRBJ2-2; unclear D gene. The CDR3 here is CACQVNTGELFF. The CDR3 DNA reads as TGTGCCTGCCAGGTGAACACCGGGGAGCTGTTTTTT.